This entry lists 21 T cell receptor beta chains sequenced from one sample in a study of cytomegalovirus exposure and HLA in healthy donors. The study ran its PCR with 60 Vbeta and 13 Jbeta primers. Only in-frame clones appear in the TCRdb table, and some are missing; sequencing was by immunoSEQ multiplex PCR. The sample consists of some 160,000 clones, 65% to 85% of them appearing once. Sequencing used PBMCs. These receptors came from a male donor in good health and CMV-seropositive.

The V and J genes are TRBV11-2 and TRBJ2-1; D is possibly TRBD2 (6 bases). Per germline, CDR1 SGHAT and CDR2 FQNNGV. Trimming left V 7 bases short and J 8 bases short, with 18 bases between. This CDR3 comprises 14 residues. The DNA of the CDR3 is TGTGCCAGCACCGCGACCGGAGGGTTAGATGAGCAGTTCTTC. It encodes CASTATGGLDEQFF.

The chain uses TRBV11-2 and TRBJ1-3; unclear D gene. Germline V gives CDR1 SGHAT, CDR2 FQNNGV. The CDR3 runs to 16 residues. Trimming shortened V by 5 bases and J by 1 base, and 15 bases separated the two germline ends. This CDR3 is CASSTLVGLSGNTIYF. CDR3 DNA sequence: TGTGCCAGCAGCACCCTCGTGGGCCTTTCTGGAAACACCATATATTTT.

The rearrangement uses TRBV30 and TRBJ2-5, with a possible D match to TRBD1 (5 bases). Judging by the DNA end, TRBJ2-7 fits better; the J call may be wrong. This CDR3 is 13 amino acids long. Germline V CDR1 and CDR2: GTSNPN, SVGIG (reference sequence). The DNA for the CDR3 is TGTGCCTGGAGGCCGGCAGGGTTCTACGAGCAGTACTTC. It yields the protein CAWRPAGFYEQYF.

Here the CDR3 DNA reads TGTGCCTGGCAGATGAGCGGGGCGGGGGTAGATACGCAGTATTTT. Translation gives CAWQMSGAGVDTQYF. This sequence joins TRBV30 and TRBJ2-3; 7 bases are shared with TRBD2. Looked up from germline, CDR1 is GTSNPN and CDR2 is SVGIG (reference sequence). J lost 5 bases, V lost 5 bases, and 13 bases had no gene match. The CDR3 spans 15 residues.

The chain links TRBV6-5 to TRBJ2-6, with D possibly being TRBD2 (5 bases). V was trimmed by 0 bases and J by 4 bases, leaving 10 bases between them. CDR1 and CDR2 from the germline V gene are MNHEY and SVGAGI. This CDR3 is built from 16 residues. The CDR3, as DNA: TGTGCCAGCAGTTACTCGAGAGCGGCCGGGGCCAACGTCCTGACTTTC. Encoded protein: CASSYSRAAGANVLTF.

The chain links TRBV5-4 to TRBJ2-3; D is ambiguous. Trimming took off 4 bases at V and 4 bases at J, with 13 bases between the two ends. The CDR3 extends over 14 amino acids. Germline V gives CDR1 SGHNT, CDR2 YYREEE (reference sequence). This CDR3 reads CASSLFSGADTQYF. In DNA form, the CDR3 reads TGTGCCAGCAGCCTTTTTTCAGGCGCAGATACGCAGTATTTT.

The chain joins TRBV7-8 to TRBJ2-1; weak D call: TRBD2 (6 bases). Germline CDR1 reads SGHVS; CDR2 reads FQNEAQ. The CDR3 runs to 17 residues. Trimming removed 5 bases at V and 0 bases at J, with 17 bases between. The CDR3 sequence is CASSRVGGASSYNEQFF. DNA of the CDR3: TGTGCCAGCAGCCGAGTAGGCGGGGCCAGCTCCTACAATGAGCAGTTCTTC.

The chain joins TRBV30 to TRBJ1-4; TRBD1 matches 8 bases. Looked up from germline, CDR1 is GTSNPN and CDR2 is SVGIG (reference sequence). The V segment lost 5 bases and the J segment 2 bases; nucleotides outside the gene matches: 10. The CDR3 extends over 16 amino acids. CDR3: CAWETQGQDTNEKLFF. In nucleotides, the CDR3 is TGTGCCTGGGAAACACAGGGACAGGACACTAATGAAAAACTGTTTTTT.

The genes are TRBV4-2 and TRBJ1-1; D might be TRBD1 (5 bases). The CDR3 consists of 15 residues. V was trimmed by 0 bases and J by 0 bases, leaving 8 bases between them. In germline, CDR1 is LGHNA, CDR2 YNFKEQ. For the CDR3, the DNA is TGTGCCAGCAGCCAAGAGGGGCAGGTGAACACTGAAGCTTTCTTT. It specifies CASSQEGQVNTEAFF.

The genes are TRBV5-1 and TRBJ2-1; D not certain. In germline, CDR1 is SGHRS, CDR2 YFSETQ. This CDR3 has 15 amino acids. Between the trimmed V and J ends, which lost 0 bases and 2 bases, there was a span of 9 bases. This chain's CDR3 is CASSLDADTYNEQFF. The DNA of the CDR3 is TGCGCCAGCAGCTTGGACGCGGATACCTACAATGAGCAGTTCTTC.

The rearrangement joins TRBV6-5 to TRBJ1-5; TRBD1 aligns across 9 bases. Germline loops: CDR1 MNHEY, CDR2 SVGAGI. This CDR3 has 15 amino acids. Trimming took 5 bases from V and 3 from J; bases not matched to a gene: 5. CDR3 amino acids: CASSRTGDANQPQHF. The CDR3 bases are TGTGCCAGCAGTCGGACAGGGGACGCCAATCAGCCCCAGCATTTT.

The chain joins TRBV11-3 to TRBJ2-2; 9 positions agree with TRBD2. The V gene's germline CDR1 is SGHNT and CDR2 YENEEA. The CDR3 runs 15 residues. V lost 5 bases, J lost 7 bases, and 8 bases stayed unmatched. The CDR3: CASSHRGGVGGELFF. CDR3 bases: TGTGCCAGCAGCCACCGCGGGGGGGTAGGCGGGGAGCTGTTTTTT.

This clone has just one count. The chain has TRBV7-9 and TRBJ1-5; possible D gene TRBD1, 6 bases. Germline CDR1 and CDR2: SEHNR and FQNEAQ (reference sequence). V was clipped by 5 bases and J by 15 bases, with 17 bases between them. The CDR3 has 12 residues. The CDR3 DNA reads TGTGCCAGCAGCCCGCGGACAGCCCGTCTGCATTTT. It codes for CASSPRTARLHF.

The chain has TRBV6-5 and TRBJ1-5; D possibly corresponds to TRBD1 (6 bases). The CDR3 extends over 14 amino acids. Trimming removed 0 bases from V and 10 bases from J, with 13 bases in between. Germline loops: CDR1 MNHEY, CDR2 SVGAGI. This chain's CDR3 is CASSYSTGRLPQHF. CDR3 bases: TGTGCCAGCAGTTACTCGACAGGACGACTTCCCCAGCATTTT.

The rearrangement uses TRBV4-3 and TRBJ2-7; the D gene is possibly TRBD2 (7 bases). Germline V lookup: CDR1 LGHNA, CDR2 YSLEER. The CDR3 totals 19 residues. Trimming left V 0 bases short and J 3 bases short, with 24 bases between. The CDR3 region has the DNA TGCGCCAGCAGCCAAGATTACGGGGAGGGGGTAACCCTGCACTACGAGCAGTACTTC. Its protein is CASSQDYGEGVTLHYEQYF.

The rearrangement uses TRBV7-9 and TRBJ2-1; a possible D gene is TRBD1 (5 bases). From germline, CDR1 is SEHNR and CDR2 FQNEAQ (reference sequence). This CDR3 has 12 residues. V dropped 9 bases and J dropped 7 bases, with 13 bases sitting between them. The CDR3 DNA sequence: TGTGCCAGTGGGGCTAGAAATAATGAGCAGTTCTTC. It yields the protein CASGARNNEQFF.

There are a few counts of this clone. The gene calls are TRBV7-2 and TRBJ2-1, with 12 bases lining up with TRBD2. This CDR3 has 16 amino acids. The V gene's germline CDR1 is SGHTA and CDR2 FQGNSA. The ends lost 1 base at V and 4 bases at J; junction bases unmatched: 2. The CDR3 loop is CASSLVGLAGYNEQFF. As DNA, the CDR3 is TGTGCCAGCAGCTTAGTGGGACTAGCGGGTTACAATGAGCAGTTCTTC.

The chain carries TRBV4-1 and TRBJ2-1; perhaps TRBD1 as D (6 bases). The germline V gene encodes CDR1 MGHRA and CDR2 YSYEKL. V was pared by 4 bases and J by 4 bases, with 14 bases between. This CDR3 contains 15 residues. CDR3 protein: CASSPNPTGYNEQFF. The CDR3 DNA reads TGCGCCAGCAGCCCCAATCCGACAGGATACAATGAGCAGTTCTTC.

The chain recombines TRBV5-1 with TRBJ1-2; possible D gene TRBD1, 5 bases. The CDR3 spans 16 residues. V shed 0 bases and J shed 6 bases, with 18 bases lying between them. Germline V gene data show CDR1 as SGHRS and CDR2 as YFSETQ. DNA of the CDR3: TGCGCCAGCAGCTTGGCTAGGGGCGATAGGCCCCATGGCTACACCTTC. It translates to CASSLARGDRPHGYTF.

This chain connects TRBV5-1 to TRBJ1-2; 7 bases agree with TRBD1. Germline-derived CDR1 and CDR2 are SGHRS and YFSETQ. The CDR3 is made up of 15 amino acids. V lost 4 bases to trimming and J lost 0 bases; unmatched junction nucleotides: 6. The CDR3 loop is CASSPGDRANYGYTF. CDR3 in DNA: TGCGCCAGCAGCCCCGGGGACAGAGCTAACTATGGCTACACCTTC.

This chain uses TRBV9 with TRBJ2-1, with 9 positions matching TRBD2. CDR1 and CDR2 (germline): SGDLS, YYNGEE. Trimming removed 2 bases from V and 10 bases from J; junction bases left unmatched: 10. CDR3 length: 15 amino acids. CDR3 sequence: CASSVGGRGLGEQFF. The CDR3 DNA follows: TGTGCCAGCAGCGTGGGCGGGAGGGGGTTGGGGGAGCAGTTCTTC.